This T cell receptor beta chain was observed in a study of T cell responses to AZD1222 COVID-19 vaccine. The study, taken as a whole, reports: Reports say nearly half of spike-specific TCRs go after unmutated variant regions.

Some clones are missing from TCRdb's copy, which holds only in-frame ones; the method was immunoSEQ multiplex PCR. The profile covers 130,000 or so clones, with roughly 90% appearing a single time and approximately 6% taken by the ten largest. Germline assignment: CDR1 SQVTM and CDR2 ANQGSEA. The CDR3 runs 14 residues. The V end was cut by 1 base, the J end by 4 bases, with 10 bases between. In this sample, this clone turned up a few times. Antigen unknown. V and J are TRBV29-1 and TRBJ1-4, with TRBD1 as a possible D gene (5 bases). The input for sequencing was peripheral blood, taken 28 days after the second AZD1222 dose. The sequence came from an adult who received the AZD1222 COVID-19 vaccine. The CDR3 bases are TGCAGCGTTGAAGCCACGGGGCTTAATGAAAAACTGTTTTTT. This sequence encodes CSVEATGLNEKLFF.